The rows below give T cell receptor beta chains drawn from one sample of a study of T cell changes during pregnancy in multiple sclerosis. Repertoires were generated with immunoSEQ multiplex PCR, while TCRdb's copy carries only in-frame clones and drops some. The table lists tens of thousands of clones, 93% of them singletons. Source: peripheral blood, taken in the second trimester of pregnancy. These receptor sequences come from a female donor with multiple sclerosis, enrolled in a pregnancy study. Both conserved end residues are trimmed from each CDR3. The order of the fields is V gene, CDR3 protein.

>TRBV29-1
SVADLSDRYEQY
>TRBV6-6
ASSYSGWETQY
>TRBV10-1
AGSRRLRLAGRGETQY
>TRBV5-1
ASSTTAGGASEKLF
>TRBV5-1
ASSSDPTDTQY
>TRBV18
ASSPRTGSGGEQF
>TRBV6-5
ASSYSNSYGYT
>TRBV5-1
ASSLGQGYTEAF
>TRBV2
ASSVSDRNTIY
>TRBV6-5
ASRLGNRLTDTQY
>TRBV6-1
ASRGLAGGY